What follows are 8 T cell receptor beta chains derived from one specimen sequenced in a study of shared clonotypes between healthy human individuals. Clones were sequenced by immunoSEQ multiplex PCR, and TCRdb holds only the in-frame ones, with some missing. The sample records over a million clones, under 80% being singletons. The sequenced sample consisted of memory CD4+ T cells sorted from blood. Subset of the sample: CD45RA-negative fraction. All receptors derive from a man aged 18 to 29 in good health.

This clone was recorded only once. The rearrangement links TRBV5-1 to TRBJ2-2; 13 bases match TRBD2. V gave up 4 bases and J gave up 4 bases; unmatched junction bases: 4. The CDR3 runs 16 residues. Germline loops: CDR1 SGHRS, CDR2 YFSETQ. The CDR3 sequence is CASSPRTSGGTGELFF. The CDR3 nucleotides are TGCGCCAGCAGCCCAAGGACTAGCGGGGGCACCGGGGAGCTGTTTTTT.

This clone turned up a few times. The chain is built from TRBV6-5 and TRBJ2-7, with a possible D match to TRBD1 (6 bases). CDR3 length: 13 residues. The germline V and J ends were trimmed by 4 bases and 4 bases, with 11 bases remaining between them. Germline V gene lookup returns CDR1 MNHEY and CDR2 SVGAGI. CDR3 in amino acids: CASSLQGSYEQYF. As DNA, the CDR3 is TGTGCCAGCAGTTTACAGGGCTCGTACGAGCAGTACTTC.

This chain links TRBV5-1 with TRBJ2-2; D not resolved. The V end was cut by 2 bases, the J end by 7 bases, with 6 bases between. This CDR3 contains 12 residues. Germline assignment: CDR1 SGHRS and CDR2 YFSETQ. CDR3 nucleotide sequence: TGCGCCAGCAGCTTCGAACTCGGGGAGCTGTTTTTT. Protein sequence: CASSFELGELFF.

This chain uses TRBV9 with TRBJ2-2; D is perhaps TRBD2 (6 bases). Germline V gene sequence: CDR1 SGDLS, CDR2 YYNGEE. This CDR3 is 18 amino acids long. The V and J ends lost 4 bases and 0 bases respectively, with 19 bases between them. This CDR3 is CASSLFDGRTANTGELFF. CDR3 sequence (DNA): TGTGCCAGCAGCCTCTTCGACGGGAGAACGGCGAACACCGGGGAGCTGTTTTTT.

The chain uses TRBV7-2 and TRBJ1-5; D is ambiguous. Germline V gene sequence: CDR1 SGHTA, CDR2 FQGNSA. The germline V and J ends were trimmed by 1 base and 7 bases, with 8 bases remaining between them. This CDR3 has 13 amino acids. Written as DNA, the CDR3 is TGTGCCAGCAGCTTAGGGGTACTACAGCCCCAGCATTTT. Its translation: CASSLGVLQPQHF.

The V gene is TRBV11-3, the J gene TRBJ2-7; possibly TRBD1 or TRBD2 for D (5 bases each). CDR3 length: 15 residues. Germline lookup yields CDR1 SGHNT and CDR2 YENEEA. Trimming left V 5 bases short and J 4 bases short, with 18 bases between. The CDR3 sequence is CASSPGEGWAYEQYF. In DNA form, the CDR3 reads TGTGCCAGCAGCCCAGGAGAGGGGTGGGCGTACGAGCAGTACTTC.

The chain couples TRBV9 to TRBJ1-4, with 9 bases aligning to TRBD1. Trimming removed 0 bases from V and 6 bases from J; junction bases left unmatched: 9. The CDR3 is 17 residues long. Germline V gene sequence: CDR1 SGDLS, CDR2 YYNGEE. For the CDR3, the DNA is TGTGCCAGCAGCGTAGCTCCGGACAGGGGACCCCATGAAAAACTGTTTTTT. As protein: CASSVAPDRGPHEKLFF.

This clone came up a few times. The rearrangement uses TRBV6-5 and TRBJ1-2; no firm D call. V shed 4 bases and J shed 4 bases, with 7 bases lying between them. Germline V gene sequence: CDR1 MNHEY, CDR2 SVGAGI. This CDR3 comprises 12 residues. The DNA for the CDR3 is TGTGCCAGCAGTTCATTCCCCTATGGCTACACCTTC. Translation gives CASSSFPYGYTF.